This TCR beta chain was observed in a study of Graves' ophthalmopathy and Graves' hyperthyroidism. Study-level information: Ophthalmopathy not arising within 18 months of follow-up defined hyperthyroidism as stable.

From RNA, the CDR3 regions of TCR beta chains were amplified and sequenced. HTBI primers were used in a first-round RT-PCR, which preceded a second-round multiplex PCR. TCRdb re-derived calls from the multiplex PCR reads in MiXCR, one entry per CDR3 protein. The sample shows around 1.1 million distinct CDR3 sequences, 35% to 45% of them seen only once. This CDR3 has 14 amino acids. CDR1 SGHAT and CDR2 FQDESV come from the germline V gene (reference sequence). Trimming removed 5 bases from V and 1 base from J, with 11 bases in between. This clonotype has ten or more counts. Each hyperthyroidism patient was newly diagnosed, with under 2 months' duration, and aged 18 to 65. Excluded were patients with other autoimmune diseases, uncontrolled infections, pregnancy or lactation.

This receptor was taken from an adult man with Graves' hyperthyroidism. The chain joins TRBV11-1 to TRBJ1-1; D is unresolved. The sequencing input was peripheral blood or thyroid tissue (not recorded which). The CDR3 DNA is TGTGCCAGCAGCCTCCCAGAGAGGAACACTGAAGCTTTCTTT. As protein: CASSLPERNTEAFF.